This TCR beta chain was profiled in a study of beta chain features in type 1 diabetes. Study at large: Similarity in age, gender and cell yields was seen between patients and healthy donors.

Study-level findings and limits: It was among patients, rather than healthy donors, that naive, central memory and Treg TCRB repertoires appeared more similar. Among patients with Type 1 diabetes, TCRB CDR3s were moderately but significantly shorter in every one of the four CD4+ subsets. More deletions and fewer insertions at VDJ junctions were seen in type 1 diabetes patients.

This clone was seen a handful of times. Its cognate antigen is unknown. Of the isolated RNA, all was reverse transcribed, and so the sequenced material was expressed TCRB transcripts. Clones were sequenced by immunoSEQ multiplex PCR, and TCRdb holds only the in-frame ones, with some missing. Of around 710,000 clones listed, about an eighth are singletons. This CDR3 is 13 amino acids long. Germline CDR1 reads SGHTA; CDR2 reads FQGNSA. Trimming left V 4 bases short and J 2 bases short, with 5 bases between. The chain uses TRBV7-2 and TRBJ2-2; D is undetermined. The clonotype originates from a man aged 25 to 40 with type 1 diabetes. The sequencing input was naive CD4+ T cells from blood. The CDR3 DNA follows: TGTGCCAGCAGCTGGAGTAACACCGGGGAGCTGTTTTTT. This encodes CASSWSNTGELFF. Supplemented by reference TRBV7-2 and TRBJ2-2, the full variable domain reads GAGVSQSPSNKVTEKGKDVELRCDPISGHTALYWYRQSLGQGLEFLIYFQGNSAPDKSGLPSDRFSAERTGGSVSTLTIQRTQQEDSAVYLCASSWSNTGELFFGEGSRLTVL.